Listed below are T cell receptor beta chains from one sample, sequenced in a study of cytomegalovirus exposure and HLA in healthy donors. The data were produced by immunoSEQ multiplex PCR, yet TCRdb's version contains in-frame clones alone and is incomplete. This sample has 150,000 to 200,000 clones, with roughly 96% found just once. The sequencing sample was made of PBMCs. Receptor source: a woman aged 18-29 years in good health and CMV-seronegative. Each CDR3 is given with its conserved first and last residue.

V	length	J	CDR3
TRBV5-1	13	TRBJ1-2	CASSLVTGQGYTF
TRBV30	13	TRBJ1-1	CAWNTGQGPEAFF
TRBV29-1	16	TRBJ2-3	CSVEGSPKRRADTQYF
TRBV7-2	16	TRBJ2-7	CASSLVAGPSSYEQYF
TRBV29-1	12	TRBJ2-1	CSVYGTGNEQFF
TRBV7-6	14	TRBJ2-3	CASSSGGRVRTQYF
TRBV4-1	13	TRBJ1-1	CASTPFGNTEAFF
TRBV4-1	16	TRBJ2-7	CASSQVIGTGSYEQYF
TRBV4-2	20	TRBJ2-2	CASSQDLRGGVFANTGELFF
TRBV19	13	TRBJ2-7	CASSIGPGYEQYF
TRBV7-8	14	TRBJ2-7	CASSLSGGNYEQYF
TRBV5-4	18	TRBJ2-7	CASSSEGLAGGRFYEQYF
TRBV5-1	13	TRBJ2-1	CASTLDSYNEQFF
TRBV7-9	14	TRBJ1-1	CASRGDSRNTEAFF
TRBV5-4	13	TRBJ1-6	CASSTGGNSPLHF
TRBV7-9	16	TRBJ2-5	CASSLTDRTRLGTQYF
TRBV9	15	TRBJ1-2	CASSVGGKNRYGYTF
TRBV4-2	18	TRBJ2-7	CASSQDPFGTSGFYEQYF
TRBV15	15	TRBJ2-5	CATSRRDRDQETQYF
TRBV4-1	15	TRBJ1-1	CASSRGQGAETEAFF
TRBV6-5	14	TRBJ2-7	CASSYSPRDYEQYF
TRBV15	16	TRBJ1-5	CATSSPWGLGNQPQHF
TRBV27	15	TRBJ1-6	CASSHQRVINSPLHF
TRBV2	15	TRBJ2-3	CASSESSGAADTQYF
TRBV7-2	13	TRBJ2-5	CASSLVEIETQYF
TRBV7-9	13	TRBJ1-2	CASSSTTVYGYTF
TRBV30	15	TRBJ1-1	CAWRKGGGPNTEAFF
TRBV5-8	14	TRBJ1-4	CASSAGQFNEKLFF
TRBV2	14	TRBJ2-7	CASRGTGNGYEQYF
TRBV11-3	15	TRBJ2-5	CASSSVTGAEETQYF
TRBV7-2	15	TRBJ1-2	CASSPDRFRGEGYTF
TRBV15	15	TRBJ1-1	CATSRDRGEESEAFF
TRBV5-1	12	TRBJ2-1	CASSFQGNEQFF
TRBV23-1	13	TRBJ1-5	CAYRPGPLQPQHF
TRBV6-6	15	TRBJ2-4	CASSPGELAKNIQYF
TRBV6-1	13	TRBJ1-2	CASRGDRALGYTF
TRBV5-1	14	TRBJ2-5	CASSPGAGVETQYF
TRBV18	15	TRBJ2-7	CASSPPGTSRLEQYF
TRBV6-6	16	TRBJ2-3	CASSYAGLAGADTQYF
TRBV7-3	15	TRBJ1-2	CASSPGGSANYGYTF
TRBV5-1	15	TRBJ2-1	CASSYNSGTYNEQFF
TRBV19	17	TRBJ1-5	CASSIAPGQGANQPQHF
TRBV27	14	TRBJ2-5	CASSLSAGSETQYF
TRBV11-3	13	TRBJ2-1	CASSSRLYNEQFF
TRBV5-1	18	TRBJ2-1	CASSLGRSGGVRNNEQFF
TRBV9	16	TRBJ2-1	CASSPSEAGFYNEQFF
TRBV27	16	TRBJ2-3	CASSFTPGRVTDTQYF
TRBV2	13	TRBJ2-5	CASVRGIQETQYF
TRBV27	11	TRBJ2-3	CASSNTDTQYF
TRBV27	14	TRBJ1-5	CASSLPGHNQPQHF
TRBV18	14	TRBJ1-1	CASSPDRVLAEAFF
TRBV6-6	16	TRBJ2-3	CASRGTSGGRTDTQYF
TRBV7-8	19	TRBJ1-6	CASSPSKRTGGSYNSPLHF
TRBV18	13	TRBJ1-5	CASSPLLDQPQHF
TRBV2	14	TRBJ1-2	CASSEDRDSSYYTF